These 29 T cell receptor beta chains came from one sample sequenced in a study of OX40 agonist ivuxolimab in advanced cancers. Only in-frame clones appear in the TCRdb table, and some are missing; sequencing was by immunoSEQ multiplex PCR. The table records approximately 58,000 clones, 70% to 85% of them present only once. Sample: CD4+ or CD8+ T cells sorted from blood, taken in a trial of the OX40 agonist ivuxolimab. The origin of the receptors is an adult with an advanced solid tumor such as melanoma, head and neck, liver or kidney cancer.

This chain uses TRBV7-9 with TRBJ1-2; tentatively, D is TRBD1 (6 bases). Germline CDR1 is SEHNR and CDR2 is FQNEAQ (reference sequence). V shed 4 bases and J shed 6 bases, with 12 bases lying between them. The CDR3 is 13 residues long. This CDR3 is CASSYGTNNGYTF. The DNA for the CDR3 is TGTGCCAGCAGCTATGGGACAAACAATGGCTACACCTTC.

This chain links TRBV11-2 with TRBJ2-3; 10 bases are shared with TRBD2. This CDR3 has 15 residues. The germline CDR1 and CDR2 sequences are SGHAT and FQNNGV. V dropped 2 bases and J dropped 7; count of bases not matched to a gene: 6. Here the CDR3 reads CASSLLAGEVYTQYF. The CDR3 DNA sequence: TGTGCCAGCAGCTTACTAGCGGGAGAAGTTTATACGCAGTATTTT.

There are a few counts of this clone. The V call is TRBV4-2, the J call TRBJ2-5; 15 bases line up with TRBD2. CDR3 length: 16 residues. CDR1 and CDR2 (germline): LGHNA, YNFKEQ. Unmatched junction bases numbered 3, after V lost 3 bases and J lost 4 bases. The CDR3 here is CASSQGLAGGGETQYF. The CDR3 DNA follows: TGTGCCAGCAGCCAGGGACTAGCGGGAGGTGGAGAGACCCAGTACTTC.

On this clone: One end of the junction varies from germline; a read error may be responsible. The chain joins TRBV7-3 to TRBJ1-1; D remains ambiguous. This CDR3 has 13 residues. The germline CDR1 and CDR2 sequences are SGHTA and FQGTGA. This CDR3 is CASSLAGNAEAFF. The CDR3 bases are TGTGCCAGCAGCTTAGCCGGGAACGCTGAAGCTTTCTTT.

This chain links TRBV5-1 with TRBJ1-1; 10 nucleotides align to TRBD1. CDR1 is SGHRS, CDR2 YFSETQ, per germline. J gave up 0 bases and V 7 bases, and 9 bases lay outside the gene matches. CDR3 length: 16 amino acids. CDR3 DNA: TGCGCCAGCCGGTCGGGACAGGGGACCTTGAACACTGAAGCTTTCTTT. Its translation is CASRSGQGTLNTEAFF.

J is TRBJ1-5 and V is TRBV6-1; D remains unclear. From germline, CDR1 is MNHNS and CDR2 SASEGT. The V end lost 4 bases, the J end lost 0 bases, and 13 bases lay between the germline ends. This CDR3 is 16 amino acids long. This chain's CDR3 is CASSAPADGSNQPQHF. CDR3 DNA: TGTGCCAGCAGTGCACCCGCCGACGGTAGCAATCAGCCCCAGCATTTT.

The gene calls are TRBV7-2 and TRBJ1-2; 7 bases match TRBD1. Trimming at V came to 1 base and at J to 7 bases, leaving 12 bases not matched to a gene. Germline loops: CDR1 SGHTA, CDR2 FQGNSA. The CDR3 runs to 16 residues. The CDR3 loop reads CASSLGRVGEGAGYTF. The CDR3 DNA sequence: TGTGCCAGCAGCTTAGGGCGTGTCGGGGAGGGGGCTGGCTACACCTTC.

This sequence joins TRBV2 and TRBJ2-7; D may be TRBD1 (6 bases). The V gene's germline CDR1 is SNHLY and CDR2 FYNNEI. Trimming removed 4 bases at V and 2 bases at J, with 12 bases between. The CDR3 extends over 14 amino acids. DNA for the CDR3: TGTGCCAGCAGTGTCCAGGGGCCCACCTACGAGCAGTACTTC. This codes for CASSVQGPTYEQYF.

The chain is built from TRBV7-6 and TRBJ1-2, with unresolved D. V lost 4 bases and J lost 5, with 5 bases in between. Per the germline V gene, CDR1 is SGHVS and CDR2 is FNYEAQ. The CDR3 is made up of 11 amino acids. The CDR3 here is CASSSGYGYTF. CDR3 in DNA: TGTGCCAGCAGCTCTGGGTATGGCTACACCTTC.

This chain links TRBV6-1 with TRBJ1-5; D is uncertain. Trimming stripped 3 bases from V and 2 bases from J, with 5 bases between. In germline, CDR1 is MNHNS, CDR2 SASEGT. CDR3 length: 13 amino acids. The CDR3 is CASSDWGNQPQHF. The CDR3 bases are TGTGCCAGCAGTGACTGGGGCAATCAGCCCCAGCATTTT.

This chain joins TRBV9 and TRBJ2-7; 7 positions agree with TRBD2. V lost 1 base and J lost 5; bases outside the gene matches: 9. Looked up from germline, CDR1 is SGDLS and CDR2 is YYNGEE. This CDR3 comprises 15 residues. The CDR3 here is CASSVSGRETNEQYF. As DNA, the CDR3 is TGTGCCAGCAGCGTATCAGGGCGGGAGACCAACGAGCAGTACTTC.

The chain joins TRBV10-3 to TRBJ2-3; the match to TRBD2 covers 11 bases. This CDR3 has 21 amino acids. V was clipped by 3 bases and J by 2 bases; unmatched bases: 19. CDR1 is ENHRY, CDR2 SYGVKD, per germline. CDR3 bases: TGTGCCATCAGTGACCCGATAAGAACTAGCGGGAGAGGACGTGACACAGATACGCAGTATTTT. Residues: CAISDPIRTSGRGRDTDTQYF.

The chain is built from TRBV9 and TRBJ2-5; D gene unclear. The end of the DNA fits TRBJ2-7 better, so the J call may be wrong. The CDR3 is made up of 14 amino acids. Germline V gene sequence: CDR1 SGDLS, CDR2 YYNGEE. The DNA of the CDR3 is TGTGCCAGCAGCCTCGAGCACATTCCATACGAGCAGTACTTC. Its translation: CASSLEHIPYEQYF.

This CDR3 is CASSRGASGSSVQYF. The CDR3 nucleotides are TGTGCCAGCAGCCGTGGGGCTAGCGGGAGCTCAGTGCAGTACTTC. The chain couples TRBV7-9 to TRBJ2-7; 10 nucleotides match TRBD2. This CDR3 spans 15 amino acids. The junction had 13 bases not matched to a gene; V was cut back by 5 bases and J by 9 bases. Germline values: CDR1 SEHNR, CDR2 FQNEAQ (reference sequence).

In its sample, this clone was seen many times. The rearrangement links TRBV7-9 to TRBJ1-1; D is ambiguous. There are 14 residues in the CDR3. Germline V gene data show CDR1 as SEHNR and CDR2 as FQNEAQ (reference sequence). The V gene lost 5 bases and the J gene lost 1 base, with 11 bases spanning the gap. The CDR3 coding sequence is TGTGCCAGCAGCCTACAGAAATGGAACACTGAAGCTTTCTTT. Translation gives CASSLQKWNTEAFF.

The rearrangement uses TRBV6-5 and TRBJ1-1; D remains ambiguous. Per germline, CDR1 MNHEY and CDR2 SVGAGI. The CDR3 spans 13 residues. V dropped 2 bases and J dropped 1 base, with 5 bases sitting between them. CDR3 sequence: CASSYGKNTEAFF. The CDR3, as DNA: TGTGCCAGCAGTTACGGCAAGAACACTGAAGCTTTCTTT.

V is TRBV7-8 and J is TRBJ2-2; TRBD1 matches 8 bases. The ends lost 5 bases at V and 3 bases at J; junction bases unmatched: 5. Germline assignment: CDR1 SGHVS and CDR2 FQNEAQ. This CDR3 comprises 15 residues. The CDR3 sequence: CASSIYRGDTGELFF. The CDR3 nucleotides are TGTGCCAGCAGCATCTACAGGGGGGACACCGGGGAGCTGTTTTTT.

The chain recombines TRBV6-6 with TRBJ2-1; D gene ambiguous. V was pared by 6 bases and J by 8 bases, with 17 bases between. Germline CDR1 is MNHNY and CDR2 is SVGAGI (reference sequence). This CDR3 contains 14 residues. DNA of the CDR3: TGTGCCAGCAGCCCCTCGACACCCGGATATGAGCAGTTCTTC. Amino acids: CASSPSTPGYEQFF.

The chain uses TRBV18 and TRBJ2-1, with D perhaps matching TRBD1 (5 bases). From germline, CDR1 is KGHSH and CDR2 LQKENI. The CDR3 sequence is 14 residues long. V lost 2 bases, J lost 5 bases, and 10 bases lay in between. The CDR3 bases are TGTGCCAGCTCACCAACCCAGGGCAACAATGAGCAGTTCTTC. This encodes CASSPTQGNNEQFF.

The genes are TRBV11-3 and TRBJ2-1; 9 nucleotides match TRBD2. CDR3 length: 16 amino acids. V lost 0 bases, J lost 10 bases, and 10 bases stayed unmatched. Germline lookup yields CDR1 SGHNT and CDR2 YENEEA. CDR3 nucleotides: TGTGCCAGCAGCTTAGATCTCCTAGGACTAGCGCAGGAGCAGTTCTTC. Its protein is CASSLDLLGLAQEQFF.

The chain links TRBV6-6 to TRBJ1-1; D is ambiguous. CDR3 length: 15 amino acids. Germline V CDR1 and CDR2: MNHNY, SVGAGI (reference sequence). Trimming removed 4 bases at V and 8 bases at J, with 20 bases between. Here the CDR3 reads CASSFSSQINPEAFF. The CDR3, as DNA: TGTGCCAGCAGTTTCTCGTCGCAGATTAATCCCGAAGCTTTCTTT.

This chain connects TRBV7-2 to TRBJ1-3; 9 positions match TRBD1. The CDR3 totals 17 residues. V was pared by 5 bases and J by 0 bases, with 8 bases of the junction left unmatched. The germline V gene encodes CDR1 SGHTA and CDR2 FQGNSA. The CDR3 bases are TGTGCCAGCAGCCCCAAAGGGACAGGGATCTCTGGAAACACCATATATTTT. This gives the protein CASSPKGTGISGNTIYF.

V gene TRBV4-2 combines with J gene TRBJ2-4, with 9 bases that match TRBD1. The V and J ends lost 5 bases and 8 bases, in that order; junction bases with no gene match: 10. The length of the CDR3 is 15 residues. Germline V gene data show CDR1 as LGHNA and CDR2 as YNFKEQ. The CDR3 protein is CASSVGTGRGDIQYF. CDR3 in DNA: TGTGCCAGCAGCGTTGGGACAGGGAGGGGCGACATTCAGTACTTC.

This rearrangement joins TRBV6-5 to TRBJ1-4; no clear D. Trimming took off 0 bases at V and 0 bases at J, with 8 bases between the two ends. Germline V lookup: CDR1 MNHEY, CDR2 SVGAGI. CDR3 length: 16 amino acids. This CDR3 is CASSYSERSTNEKLFF. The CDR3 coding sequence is TGTGCCAGCAGTTACTCCGAGAGGTCAACTAATGAAAAACTGTTTTTT.

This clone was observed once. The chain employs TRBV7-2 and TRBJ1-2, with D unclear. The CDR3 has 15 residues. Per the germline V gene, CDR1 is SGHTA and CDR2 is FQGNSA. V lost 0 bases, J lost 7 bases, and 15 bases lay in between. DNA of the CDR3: TGTGCCAGCAGCTTAGCAGGTGACCCGCCCTTTGGCTACACCTTC. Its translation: CASSLAGDPPFGYTF.

The CDR3 loop is CASSYRGRNTEAFF. The DNA for the CDR3 is TGTGCCAGCAGTTACAGGGGGCGGAACACTGAAGCTTTCTTT. The chain links TRBV6-5 to TRBJ1-1; 7 nucleotides agree with TRBD1. The V gene's germline CDR1 is MNHEY and CDR2 SVGAGI. The CDR3 spans 14 residues. J gave up 1 base and V 2 bases, and 1 base lay outside the gene matches.

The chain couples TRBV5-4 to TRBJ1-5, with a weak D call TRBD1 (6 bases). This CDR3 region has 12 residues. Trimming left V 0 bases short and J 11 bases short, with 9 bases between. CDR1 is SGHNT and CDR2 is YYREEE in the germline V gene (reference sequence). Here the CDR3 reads CASSLGGQAQHF. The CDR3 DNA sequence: TGTGCCAGCAGCTTGGGGGGGCAGGCCCAGCATTTT.

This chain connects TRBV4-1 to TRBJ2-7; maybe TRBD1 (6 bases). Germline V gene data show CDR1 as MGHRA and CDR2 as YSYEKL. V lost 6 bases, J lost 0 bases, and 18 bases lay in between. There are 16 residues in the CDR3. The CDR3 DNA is TGCGCCAGCAGTAAAAAGGGGAAGGGGGTCTCCTACGAGCAGTACTTC. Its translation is CASSKKGKGVSYEQYF.

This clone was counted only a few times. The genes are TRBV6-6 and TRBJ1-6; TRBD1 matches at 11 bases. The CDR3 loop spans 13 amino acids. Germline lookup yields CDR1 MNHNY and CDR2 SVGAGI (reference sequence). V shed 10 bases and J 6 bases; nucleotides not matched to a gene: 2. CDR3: CATGTGGNSPLHF. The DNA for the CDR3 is TGTGCCACCGGGACAGGGGGTAATTCACCCCTCCACTTT.